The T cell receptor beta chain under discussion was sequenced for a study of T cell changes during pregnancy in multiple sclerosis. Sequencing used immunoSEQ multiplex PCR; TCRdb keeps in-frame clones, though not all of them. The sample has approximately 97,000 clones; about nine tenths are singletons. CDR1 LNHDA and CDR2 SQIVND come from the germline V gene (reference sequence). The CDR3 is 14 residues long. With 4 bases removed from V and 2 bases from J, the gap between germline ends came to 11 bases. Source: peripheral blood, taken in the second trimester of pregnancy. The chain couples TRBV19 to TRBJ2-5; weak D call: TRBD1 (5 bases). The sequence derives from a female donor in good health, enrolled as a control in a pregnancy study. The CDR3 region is CASSTRQLQETQYF. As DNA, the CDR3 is TGTGCCAGTAGTACGAGACAGTTACAAGAGACCCAGTACTTC. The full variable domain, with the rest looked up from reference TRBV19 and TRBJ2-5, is DGGITQSPKYLFRKEGQNVTLSCEQNLNHDAMYWYRQDPGQGLRLIYYSQIVNDFQKGDIAEGYSVSREKKESFPLTVTSAQKNPTAFYLCASSTRQLQETQYFGPGTRLLVL.